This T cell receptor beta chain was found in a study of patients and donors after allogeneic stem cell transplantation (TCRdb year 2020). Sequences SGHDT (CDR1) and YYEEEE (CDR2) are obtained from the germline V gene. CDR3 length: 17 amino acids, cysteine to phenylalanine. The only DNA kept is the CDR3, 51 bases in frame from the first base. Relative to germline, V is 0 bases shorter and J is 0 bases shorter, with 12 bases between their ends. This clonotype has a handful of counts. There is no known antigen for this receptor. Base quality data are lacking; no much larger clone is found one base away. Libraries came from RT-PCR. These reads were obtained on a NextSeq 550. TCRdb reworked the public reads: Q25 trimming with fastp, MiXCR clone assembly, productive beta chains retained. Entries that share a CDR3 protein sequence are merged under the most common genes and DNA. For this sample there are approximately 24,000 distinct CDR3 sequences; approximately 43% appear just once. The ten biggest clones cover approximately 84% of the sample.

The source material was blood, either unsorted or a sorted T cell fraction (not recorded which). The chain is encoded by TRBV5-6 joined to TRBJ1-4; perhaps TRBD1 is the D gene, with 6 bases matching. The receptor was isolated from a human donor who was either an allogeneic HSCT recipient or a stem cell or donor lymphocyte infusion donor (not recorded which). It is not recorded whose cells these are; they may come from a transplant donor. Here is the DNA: TGTGCCAGCAGCTTGGCCGGGACAAAAGCAACTAATGAAAAACTGTTTTTT. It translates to CASSLAGTKATNEKLFF.